This is a list of T cell receptor beta chains from one sample in a study of response to subunit inactivated influenza vaccine. One entry per CDR3 protein results from TCRdb running MiXCR on the RT-PCR reads. The top ten hold more than 8.5% of the sample, which has 530,000 or so distinct CDR3 sequences, about 12% seen once. The sample here was PBMCs from blood, taken on the day of vaccination. These TCRs come from a man in his fifties or sixties who received an inactivated influenza vaccine. The CDR3 runs from the conserved cysteine through the conserved F or W. Each record gives: CDR3 length, V gene, J gene, clone size, D gene, CDR3 protein, CDR3 DNA. D genes are given only for firm matches. Not every row has a clone size; where given, it reads once, few, many or a size class.

CDR3 length: 13; V gene: TRBV28; J gene: TRBJ2-3; clone size: few; D gene: TRBD1; CDR3 protein: CASRPDWDSPQYF; CDR3 DNA: TGTGCCAGCAGGCCTGACTGGGACAGCCCGCAGTATTTT
CDR3 length: 14; V gene: TRBV18; J gene: TRBJ1-6; clone size: NA; D gene: NA; CDR3 protein: CAGSPVGWDSPLHF; CDR3 DNA: TGTGCCGGCTCACCGGTGGGCTGGGATTCACCCCTCCACTTT
CDR3 length: 15; V gene: TRBV20-1; J gene: TRBJ1-1; clone size: NA; D gene: TRBD1; CDR3 protein: CSAPPGTGLNTEAFF; CDR3 DNA: TGCAGTGCACCCCCTGGGACAGGGCTGAACACTGAAGCTTTCTTT
CDR3 length: 15; V gene: TRBV11-1; J gene: TRBJ1-6; clone size: many; D gene: TRBD1; CDR3 protein: CASSWDGQGNSPLHF; CDR3 DNA: TGTGCCAGCAGCTGGGATGGACAGGGTAATTCACCCCTCCACTTT
CDR3 length: 17; V gene: TRBV4-3; J gene: TRBJ2-5; clone size: NA; D gene: TRBD2; CDR3 protein: CASNQDGLAGGLETQYF; CDR3 DNA: TGCGCCAGCAACCAAGATGGGCTAGCGGGGGGGCTTGAGACCCAGTACTTC
CDR3 length: 15; V gene: TRBV7-2; J gene: TRBJ2-7; clone size: few; D gene: NA; CDR3 protein: CASSLGREGAYEQYF; CDR3 DNA: TGTGCCAGCAGCTTAGGCCGGGAAGGGGCCTACGAGCAGTACTTC
CDR3 length: 14; V gene: TRBV29-1; J gene: TRBJ1-1; clone size: NA; D gene: TRBD1; CDR3 protein: CSAGQGGPNTEAFF; CDR3 DNA: TGCAGCGCGGGACAGGGAGGACCGAACACTGAAGCTTTCTTT
CDR3 length: 16; V gene: TRBV5-1; J gene: TRBJ1-1; clone size: few; D gene: TRBD1; CDR3 protein: CASSFTGAHSNTEAFF; CDR3 DNA: TGCGCCAGCAGCTTCACAGGGGCGCACTCGAACACTGAAGCTTTCTTT
CDR3 length: 13; V gene: TRBV10-3; J gene: TRBJ2-3; clone size: few; D gene: TRBD1; CDR3 protein: CAIGTGATDTQYF; CDR3 DNA: TGTGCCATCGGGACAGGGGCGACAGATACGCAGTATTTT
CDR3 length: 12; V gene: TRBV7-6; J gene: TRBJ2-2; clone size: NA; D gene: NA; CDR3 protein: CASSPGQWELFF; CDR3 DNA: TGTGCCAGCAGCCCCGGACAGTGGGAGCTGTTTTTT
CDR3 length: 18; V gene: TRBV28; J gene: TRBJ1-1; clone size: NA; D gene: NA; CDR3 protein: CASSPPLRGAMDGTEAFF; CDR3 DNA: TGTGCCAGCAGTCCTCCTCTCCGGGGGGCAATGGACGGCACTGAAGCTTTCTTT
CDR3 length: 16; V gene: TRBV3-1; J gene: TRBJ1-5; clone size: NA; D gene: NA; CDR3 protein: CASSQDLEAINQPQHF; CDR3 DNA: TGTGCCAGCAGCCAAGATCTAGAAGCTATCAATCAGCCCCAGCATTTT
CDR3 length: 16; V gene: TRBV9; J gene: TRBJ1-1; clone size: NA; D gene: TRBD1; CDR3 protein: CASSAQGGQGNTEAFF; CDR3 DNA: TGTGCCAGCAGCGCCCAAGGGGGACAGGGAAACACTGAAGCTTTCTTT
CDR3 length: 16; V gene: TRBV7-2; J gene: TRBJ2-2; clone size: few; D gene: NA; CDR3 protein: CASSRNRGGSTGELFF; CDR3 DNA: TGTGCCAGCAGCAGAAACAGGGGGGGGTCCACCGGGGAGCTGTTTTTT
CDR3 length: 13; V gene: TRBV11-2; J gene: TRBJ2-1; clone size: NA; D gene: NA; CDR3 protein: CASSLAASRTQFF; CDR3 DNA: TGTGCCAGCAGCTTAGCGGCTAGTAGGACGCAGTTCTTC
CDR3 length: 15; V gene: TRBV12-3/TRBV12-4; J gene: TRBJ2-1; clone size: many; D gene: TRBD2; CDR3 protein: CASSLTSGRANEQFF; CDR3 DNA: TGTGCCAGCAGCCTGACTAGCGGGAGGGCAAATGAGCAGTTCTTC
CDR3 length: 15; V gene: TRBV3-1; J gene: TRBJ2-7; clone size: NA; D gene: NA; CDR3 protein: CASSRNGGSSYEQYF; CDR3 DNA: TGTGCCAGCAGCCGAAATGGGGGCAGCTCCTACGAGCAGTACTTC
CDR3 length: 20; V gene: TRBV9; J gene: TRBJ2-2; clone size: many; D gene: NA; CDR3 protein: CASSVGPPQRIRTNTGELFF; CDR3 DNA: TGTGCCAGCAGCGTGGGTCCCCCTCAGAGAATACGGACTAACACCGGGGAGCTGTTTTTT
CDR3 length: 15; V gene: TRBV28; J gene: TRBJ2-5; clone size: NA; D gene: TRBD1; CDR3 protein: CASRMQGQGQETQYF; CDR3 DNA: TGTGCCAGCAGAATGCAGGGACAGGGACAAGAGACCCAGTACTTC
CDR3 length: 17; V gene: TRBV7-9; J gene: TRBJ2-3; clone size: NA; D gene: NA; CDR3 protein: CASSLAYSREGTDTQYF; CDR3 DNA: TGTGCCAGCAGCTTAGCGTACTCAAGGGAGGGCACAGATACGCAGTATTTT
CDR3 length: 12; V gene: TRBV20-1; J gene: TRBJ1-3; clone size: NA; D gene: NA; CDR3 protein: CSARGAGNTIYF; CDR3 DNA: TGCAGTGCTAGAGGGGCTGGAAACACCATATATTTT
CDR3 length: 17; V gene: TRBV4-3; J gene: TRBJ2-6; clone size: many; D gene: NA; CDR3 protein: CASSQDLRGSGANVLTF; CDR3 DNA: TGCGCCAGCAGCCAAGATTTGAGGGGGTCCGGGGCCAACGTCCTGACTTTC
CDR3 length: 14; V gene: TRBV4-3; J gene: TRBJ1-1; clone size: few; D gene: NA; CDR3 protein: CASSQILSESEAFF; CDR3 DNA: TGCGCCAGCAGCCAAATCTTGTCAGAGAGTGAAGCTTTCTTT
CDR3 length: 14; V gene: TRBV5-1; J gene: TRBJ2-5; clone size: NA; D gene: NA; CDR3 protein: CASNPQGPGETQYF; CDR3 DNA: TGCGCCAGCAACCCACAGGGACCGGGGGAGACCCAGTACTTC